This T cell receptor (beta chain) was sequenced in a study of graft-versus-host responses after intestinal transplantation. This clone was seen a single time. Its specificity is not known. Broader study findings: GvH clones turned up in recipient marrow; some had shown up first in ileum or blood.

Profiled with immunoSEQ multiplex PCR; TCRdb holds only in-frame clones, not every one. Here the sample spans roughly 53,000 clones, roughly nine tenths being singletons. Germline lookup yields CDR1 MGHRA and CDR2 YSYEKL. V was pared by 1 base and J by 6 bases, with 9 bases between. This CDR3 has 13 residues. The J gene is TRBJ1-1, the V gene TRBV4-1; no firm D call. This receptor was taken from a human patient who received an intestinal transplant, so some T cells may come from the graft donor. The starting material was PBMCs, obtained roughly 660 days after intestinal transplant. CDR3 protein: CASSQGGSPEAFF. Written as DNA, the CDR3 is TGCGCCAGCAGCCAAGGGGGAAGCCCTGAAGCTTTCTTT.